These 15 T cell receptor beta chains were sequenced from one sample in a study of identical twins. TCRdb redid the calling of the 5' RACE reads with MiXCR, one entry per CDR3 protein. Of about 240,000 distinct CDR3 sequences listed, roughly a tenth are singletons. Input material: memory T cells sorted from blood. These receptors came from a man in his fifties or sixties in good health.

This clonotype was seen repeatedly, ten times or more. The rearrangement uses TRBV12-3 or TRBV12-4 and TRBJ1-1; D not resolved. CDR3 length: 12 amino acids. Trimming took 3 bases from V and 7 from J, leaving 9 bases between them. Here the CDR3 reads CASSFGQLEAFF. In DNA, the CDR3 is TGTGCCAGCAGTTTCGGCCAGCTTGAAGCTTTCTTT.

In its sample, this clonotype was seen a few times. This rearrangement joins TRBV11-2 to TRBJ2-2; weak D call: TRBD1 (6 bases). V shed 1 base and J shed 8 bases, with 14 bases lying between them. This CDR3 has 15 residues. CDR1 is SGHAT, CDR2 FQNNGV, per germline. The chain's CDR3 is CASSLGGHRAGELFF. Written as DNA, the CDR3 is TGTGCCAGCAGCTTAGGGGGACACCGGGCAGGGGAGCTGTTTTTT. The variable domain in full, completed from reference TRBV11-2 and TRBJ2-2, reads EAGVAQSPRYKIIEKRQSVAFWCNPISGHATLYWYQQILGQGPKLLIQFQNNGVVDDSQLPKDRFSAERLKGVDSTLKIQPAKLEDSAVYLCASSLGGHRAGELFFGEGSRLTVL.

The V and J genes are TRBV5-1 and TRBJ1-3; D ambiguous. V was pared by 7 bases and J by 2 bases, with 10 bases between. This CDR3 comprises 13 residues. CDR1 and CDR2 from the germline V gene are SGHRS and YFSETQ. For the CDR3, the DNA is TGCGCCAGCGCACCCGAGACTGGAAACACCATATATTTT. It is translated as CASAPETGNTIYF.

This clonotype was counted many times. CDR3 in amino acids: CSVEVRGQMHEQFF. CDR3 in DNA: TGCAGCGTTGAGGTCCGGGGACAGATGCATGAGCAGTTCTTC. The J gene is TRBJ2-1, the V gene TRBV29-1, with TRBD1 matching over 7 bases. Germline CDR1 and CDR2: SQVTM and ANQGSEA. The V gene end was trimmed by 3 bases and the J gene end by 8 bases; junction bases not matched to a gene: 10. The CDR3 sequence is 14 residues long.

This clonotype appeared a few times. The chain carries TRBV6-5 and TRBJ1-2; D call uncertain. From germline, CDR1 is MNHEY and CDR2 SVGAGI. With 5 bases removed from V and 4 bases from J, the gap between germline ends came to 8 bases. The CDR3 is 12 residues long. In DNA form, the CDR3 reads TGTGCCAGCAGTCAGTACGGCTATGGCTACACCTTC. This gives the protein CASSQYGYGYTF.

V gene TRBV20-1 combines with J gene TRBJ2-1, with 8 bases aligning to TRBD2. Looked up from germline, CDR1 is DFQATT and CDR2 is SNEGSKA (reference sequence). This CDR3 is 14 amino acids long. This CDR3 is CSPSILAEYNEQFF. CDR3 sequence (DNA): TGCAGCCCCTCGATACTAGCGGAGTACAATGAGCAGTTCTTC.

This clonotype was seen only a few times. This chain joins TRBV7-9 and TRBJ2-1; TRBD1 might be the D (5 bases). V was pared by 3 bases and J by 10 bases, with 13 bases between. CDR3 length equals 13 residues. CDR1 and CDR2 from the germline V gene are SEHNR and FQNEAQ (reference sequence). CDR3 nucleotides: TGTGCCAGCAGCTTGGTCCAGGGTAGCGAGCAGTTCTTC. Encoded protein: CASSLVQGSEQFF.

CDR3 sequence: CAISESSKGTEAFF. The CDR3, as DNA: TGTGCCATCAGTGAGTCGTCGAAGGGGACTGAAGCTTTCTTT. The J gene is TRBJ1-1, the V gene TRBV10-3; a possible D gene is TRBD1 (5 bases). Trimming shortened V by 0 bases and J by 5 bases, and 10 bases separated the two germline ends. The CDR3 is 14 amino acids. Germline-derived CDR1 and CDR2 are ENHRY and SYGVKD.

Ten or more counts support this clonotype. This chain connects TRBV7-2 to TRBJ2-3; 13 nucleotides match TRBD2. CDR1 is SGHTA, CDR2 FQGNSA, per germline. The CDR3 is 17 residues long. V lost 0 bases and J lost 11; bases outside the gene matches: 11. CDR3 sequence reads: CASSLAGLAGDGRGQYF. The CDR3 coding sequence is TGTGCCAGCAGCTTAGCCGGACTAGCGGGGGACGGCCGTGGGCAGTATTTT.

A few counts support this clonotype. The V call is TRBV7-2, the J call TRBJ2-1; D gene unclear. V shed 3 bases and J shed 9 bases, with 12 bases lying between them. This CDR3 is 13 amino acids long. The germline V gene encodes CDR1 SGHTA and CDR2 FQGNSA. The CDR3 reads CASSLPGLSEQFF. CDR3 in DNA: TGTGCCAGCAGCTTGCCAGGCCTGAGTGAGCAGTTCTTC.

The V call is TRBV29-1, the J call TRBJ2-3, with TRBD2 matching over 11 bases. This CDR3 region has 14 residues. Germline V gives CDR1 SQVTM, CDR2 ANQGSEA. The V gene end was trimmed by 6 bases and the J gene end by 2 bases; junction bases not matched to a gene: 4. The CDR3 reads CSVGTSGTTDTQYF. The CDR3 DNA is TGCAGCGTCGGGACTAGCGGCACCACAGATACGCAGTATTTT.

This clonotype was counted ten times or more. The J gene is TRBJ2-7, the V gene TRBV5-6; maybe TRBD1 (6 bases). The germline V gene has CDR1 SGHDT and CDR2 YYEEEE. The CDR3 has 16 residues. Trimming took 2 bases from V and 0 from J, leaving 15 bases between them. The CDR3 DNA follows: TGTGCCAGCAGCTTACAACGGGACACCCACTCCTACGAGCAGTACTTC. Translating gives CASSLQRDTHSYEQYF.

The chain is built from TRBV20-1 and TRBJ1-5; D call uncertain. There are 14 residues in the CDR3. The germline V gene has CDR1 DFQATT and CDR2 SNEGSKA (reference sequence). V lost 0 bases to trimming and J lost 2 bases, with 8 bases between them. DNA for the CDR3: TGCAGTGCTAGAGATTCGGCGGGCAATCAGCCCCAGCATTTT. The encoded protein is CSARDSAGNQPQHF.

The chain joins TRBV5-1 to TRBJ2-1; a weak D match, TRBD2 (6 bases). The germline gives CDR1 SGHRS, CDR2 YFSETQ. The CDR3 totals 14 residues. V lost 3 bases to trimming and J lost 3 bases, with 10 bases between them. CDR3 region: CASSSGEVYNEQFF. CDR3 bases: TGCGCCAGCAGCTCGGGGGAGGTCTACAATGAGCAGTTCTTC.

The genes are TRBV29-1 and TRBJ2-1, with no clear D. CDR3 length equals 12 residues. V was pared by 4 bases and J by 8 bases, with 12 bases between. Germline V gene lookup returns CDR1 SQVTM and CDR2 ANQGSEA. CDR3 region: CSVAPRTDEQFF. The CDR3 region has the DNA TGCAGCGTTGCACCGCGAACCGATGAGCAGTTCTTC.